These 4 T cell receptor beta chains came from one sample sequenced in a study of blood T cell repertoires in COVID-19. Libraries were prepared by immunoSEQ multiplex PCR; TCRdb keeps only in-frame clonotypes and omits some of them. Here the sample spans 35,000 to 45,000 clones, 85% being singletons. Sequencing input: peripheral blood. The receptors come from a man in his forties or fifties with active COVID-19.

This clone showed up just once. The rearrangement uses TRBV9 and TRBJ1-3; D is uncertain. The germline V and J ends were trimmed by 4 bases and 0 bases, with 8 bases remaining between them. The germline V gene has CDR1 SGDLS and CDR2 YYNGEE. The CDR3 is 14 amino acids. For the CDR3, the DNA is TGTGCCAGCAGCCCTACCTCCTCTGGAAACACCATATATTTT. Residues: CASSPTSSGNTIYF.

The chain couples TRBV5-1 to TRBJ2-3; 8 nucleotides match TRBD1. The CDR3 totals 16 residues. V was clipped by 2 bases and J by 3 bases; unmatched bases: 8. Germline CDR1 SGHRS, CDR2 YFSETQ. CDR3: CASSFRAGGGTDTQYF. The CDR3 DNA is TGCGCCAGCAGCTTTAGGGCAGGGGGCGGGACAGATACGCAGTATTTT. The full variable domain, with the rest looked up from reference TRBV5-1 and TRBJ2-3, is KAGVTQTPRYLIKTRGQQVTLSCSPISGHRSVSWYQQTPGQGLQFLFEYFSETQRNKGNFPGRFSGRQFSNSRSEMNVSTLELGDSALYLCASSFRAGGGTDTQYFGPGTRLTVL.

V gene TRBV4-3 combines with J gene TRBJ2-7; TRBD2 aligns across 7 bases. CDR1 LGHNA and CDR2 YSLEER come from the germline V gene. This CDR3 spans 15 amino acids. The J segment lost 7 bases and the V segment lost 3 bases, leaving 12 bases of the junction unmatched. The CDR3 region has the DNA TGCGCCAGCAGCCATCAACCTCCCGGAGCGGGGGAGCAGTACTTC. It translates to CASSHQPPGAGEQYF.

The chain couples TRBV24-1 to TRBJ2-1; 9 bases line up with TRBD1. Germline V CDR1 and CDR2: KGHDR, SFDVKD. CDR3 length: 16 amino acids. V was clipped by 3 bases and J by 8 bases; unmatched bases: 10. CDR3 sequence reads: CATSDERDRVGDEQFF. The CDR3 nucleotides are TGTGCCACCAGTGATGAGAGGGACAGGGTCGGGGATGAGCAGTTCTTC.